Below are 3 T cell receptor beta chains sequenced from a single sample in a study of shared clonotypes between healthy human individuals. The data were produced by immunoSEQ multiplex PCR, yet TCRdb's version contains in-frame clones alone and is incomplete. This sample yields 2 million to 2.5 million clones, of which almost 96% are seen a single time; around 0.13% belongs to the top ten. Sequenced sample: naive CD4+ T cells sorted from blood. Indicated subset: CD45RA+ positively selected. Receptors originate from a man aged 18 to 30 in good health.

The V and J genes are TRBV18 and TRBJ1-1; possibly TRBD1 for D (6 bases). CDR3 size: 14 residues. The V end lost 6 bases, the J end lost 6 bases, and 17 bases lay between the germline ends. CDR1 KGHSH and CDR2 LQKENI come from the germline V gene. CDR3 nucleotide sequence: TGTGCCAGCTCTCCGGACAGCGGGAGGTCTGAAGCTTTCTTT. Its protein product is CASSPDSGRSEAFF.

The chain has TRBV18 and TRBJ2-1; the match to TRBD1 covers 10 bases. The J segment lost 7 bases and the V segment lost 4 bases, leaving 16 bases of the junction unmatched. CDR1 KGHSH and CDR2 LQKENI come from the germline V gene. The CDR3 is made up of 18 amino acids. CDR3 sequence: CASSLFISGTGVANEQFF. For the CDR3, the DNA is TGTGCCAGCTCACTTTTTATCTCCGGGACAGGGGTAGCAAATGAGCAGTTCTTC.

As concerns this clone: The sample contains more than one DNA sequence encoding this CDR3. The CDR3 DNA is TGCGCCAGCAGCCACCTCCAGGGCTACGAGCAGTACTTC. Protein product: CASSHLQGYEQYF. V is TRBV4-1 and J is TRBJ2-7, with a weak D call TRBD1 (5 bases). Looked up from germline, CDR1 is MGHRA and CDR2 is YSYEKL. The V end lost 3 bases, the J end lost 3 bases, and 9 bases lay between the germline ends. The CDR3 has 13 residues.